This passage covers 27 T cell receptor beta chains from one sample sequenced in a study of CD8 T cells in Susac syndrome. Roughly 0.45 to 1 ug RNA was reverse transcribed with random hexamers. TCRdb reprocessed the immunoSEQ multiplex PCR reads via MiXCR and lists one record per CDR3 protein. In the table there are about 200,000 distinct CDR3 sequences, around 95% of which are singletons. The material sequenced was CD4+ T cells from PBMCs. These receptors all come from a human donor with multiple sclerosis.

In its sample, this clonotype was seen a few times. The chain uses TRBV29-1 and TRBJ2-3; TRBD1 is a possible D gene (6 bases). This CDR3 has 14 amino acids. Trimming pared 5 bases from V and 3 bases from J, leaving 15 bases between. CDR1 is SQVTM, CDR2 ANQGSEA, per germline. CDR3 in amino acids: CSVPGTPTTDTQYF. The CDR3 coding sequence is TGCAGCGTTCCCGGGACACCGACTACAGATACGCAGTATTTT.

This rearrangement joins TRBV7-9 to TRBJ2-2; D call uncertain. This CDR3 region has 14 residues. CDR1 and CDR2 (germline): SEHNR, FQNEAQ (reference sequence). V lost 4 bases and J 4 bases, leaving 10 bases between the germline ends. The CDR3 sequence: CASSSKGSTGELFF. CDR3 in DNA: TGTGCCAGCAGCTCGAAAGGGTCCACCGGGGAGCTGTTTTTT.

The genes are TRBV30 and TRBJ2-7; the D is unclear. The ends were cut back, 0 bases at V and 9 bases at J, with 12 bases in the middle. This CDR3 spans 12 amino acids. Per the germline V gene, CDR1 is GTSNPN and CDR2 is SVGIG (reference sequence). The CDR3 loop reads CAWSVGSGRQYF. Written as DNA, the CDR3 is TGTGCCTGGAGTGTAGGAAGTGGGCGGCAGTACTTC.

The chain uses TRBV20-1 and TRBJ1-2; the match to TRBD1 covers 7 bases. Per the germline V gene, CDR1 is DFQATT and CDR2 is SNEGSKA (reference sequence). The V and J ends lost 6 bases and 8 bases, in that order; junction bases with no gene match: 9. This CDR3 comprises 12 residues. This chain's CDR3 is CSAPDRVRGYTF. The CDR3 DNA follows: TGCAGTGCCCCAGACAGGGTCCGCGGCTACACCTTC.

This clonotype appeared once. CDR3: CASSFSDGSYEQYF. DNA of the CDR3: TGCGCCAGCAGCTTCTCGGACGGTTCCTACGAGCAGTACTTC. This chain links TRBV5-1 with TRBJ2-7; no reliable D call. V lost 2 bases and J 1 base, leaving 10 bases between the germline ends. In germline, CDR1 is SGHRS, CDR2 YFSETQ. This CDR3 contains 14 residues.

The V call is TRBV3-1, the J call TRBJ2-3; 11 nucleotides match TRBD1. The CDR3 covers 19 residues. Germline CDR1 and CDR2: LGHDT and YNNKEL (reference sequence). Germline trimming cut 2 bases from V and 1 base from J; bases unmatched to any gene: 11. The CDR3 nucleotides are TGTGCCAGCAGCCAAAAGCCCTACGGGACAGGGGGAGGCACAGATACGCAGTATTTT. Protein sequence: CASSQKPYGTGGGTDTQYF.

J is TRBJ2-1 and V is TRBV7-9; D ambiguous. Germline CDR1 SEHNR, CDR2 FQNEAQ (reference sequence). Between the trimmed V and J ends, which lost 4 bases and 7 bases, there was a span of 11 bases. There are 13 residues in the CDR3. CDR3 in DNA: TGTGCCAGCAGCTCGAGAATTGGGAATGAGCAGTTCTTC. Translation: CASSSRIGNEQFF.

The rearrangement uses TRBV20-1 and TRBJ1-5; no clear D. The V gene lost 2 bases and the J gene lost 1 base, with 9 bases spanning the gap. The germline gives CDR1 DFQATT, CDR2 SNEGSKA (reference sequence). The CDR3 is made up of 14 amino acids. The CDR3 spells CSARRRQSNQPQHF. The CDR3 nucleotides read TGCAGTGCTAGAAGGAGGCAAAGCAATCAGCCCCAGCATTTT.

The chain has TRBV3-1 and TRBJ2-1; D is perhaps TRBD2 (6 bases). The germline V and J ends were trimmed by 3 bases and 7 bases, with 10 bases remaining between them. The CDR3 totals 13 residues. From germline, CDR1 is LGHDT and CDR2 YNNKEL (reference sequence). CDR3 amino acids: CASSQGLMNEQFF. In DNA, the CDR3 is TGTGCCAGCAGCCAGGGACTGATGAATGAGCAGTTCTTC.

This chain uses TRBV20-1 with TRBJ1-1, with D hard to call. The V end was cut by 1 base, the J end by 2 bases, with 8 bases between. There are 13 residues in the CDR3. Germline CDR1 reads DFQATT; CDR2 reads SNEGSKA (reference sequence). The CDR3 here is CSARVGFNTEAFF. The CDR3 nucleotides are TGCAGTGCTAGAGTCGGGTTCAACACTGAAGCTTTCTTT.

The chain is built from TRBV7-2 and TRBJ2-3; 9 bases are shared with TRBD2. CDR3 length: 17 residues. Trimming took 5 bases from V and 2 from J; bases not matched to a gene: 11. Germline V gene lookup returns CDR1 SGHTA and CDR2 FQGNSA. This CDR3 is CASSPRRLAGTTDTQYF. The CDR3 coding sequence is TGTGCCAGCAGCCCCCGGCGTCTAGCGGGGACCACAGATACGCAGTATTTT.

The CDR3 DNA reads as TGTGCCACACGGCACGGACAGGGTCCGAGCTACACCTTC. Translating it yields CATRHGQGPSYTF. The chain links TRBV12-3 or TRBV12-4 to TRBJ1-2; 8 bases map to TRBD1. The V segment lost 10 bases and the J segment 9 bases; nucleotides outside the gene matches: 13. CDR3 length: 13 amino acids.

V gene TRBV3-1 combines with J gene TRBJ1-1; D might be TRBD1 (6 bases). There are 13 residues in the CDR3. The ends were cut back, 8 bases at V and 6 bases at J, with 16 bases in the middle. The germline gives CDR1 LGHDT, CDR2 YNNKEL (reference sequence). The CDR3 DNA reads as TGTGCCAGCGCCACCACAGGGTTCGCTGAAGCTTTCTTT. Encoded protein: CASATTGFAEAFF.

V usage is TRBV19 and J usage is TRBJ2-7; D call uncertain. This CDR3 is built from 9 residues. CDR1 LNHDA and CDR2 SQIVND come from the germline V gene (reference sequence). The V end was cut by 10 bases, the J end by 2 bases, with 3 bases between. The DNA of the CDR3 is TGTGCCATCACCTACGAGCAGTACGTC. Translation gives CAITYEQYV.

The chain uses TRBV27 and TRBJ2-5, with no clear D. The ends were cut back, 4 bases at V and 4 bases at J, with 10 bases in the middle. This CDR3 is 13 amino acids long. CDR1 and CDR2 from the germline V gene are MNHEY and SMNVEV (reference sequence). The CDR3 DNA reads as TGTGCCAGCAGTTCCCCGGTGAGAGAGACCCAGTACTTC. Its translation: CASSSPVRETQYF.

This clonotype has a handful of counts. The gene calls are TRBV29-1 and TRBJ1-1; no clear D gene. Looked up from germline, CDR1 is SQVTM and CDR2 is ANQGSEA. Trimming shortened V by 7 bases and J by 3 bases, and 6 bases separated the two germline ends. There are 10 residues in the CDR3. The CDR3 coding sequence is TGCAGCGCCGGGGACACTGAAGCTTTCTTT. Its translation is CSAGDTEAFF.

This chain connects TRBV10-3 to TRBJ2-7; D might be TRBD1 (6 bases). The germline gives CDR1 ENHRY, CDR2 SYGVKD. Trimming cost V 11 bases and J 4 bases, with 15 bases left between them. The CDR3 consists of 12 residues. The CDR3, as DNA: TGTGCCTCAAGTACCAGGGGATACGAGCAGTACGTC. Its translation: CASSTRGYEQYV.

This clonotype was observed a single time. The CDR3 DNA sequence: TGTGCCAGCAGCTTCCGGGACGGTCCCCTTGGAGAGACCCAGTACTTC. The encoded protein is CASSFRDGPLGETQYF. The V call is TRBV11-2, the J call TRBJ2-5; possibly TRBD1 or TRBD2 for D (5 bases each). Trimming removed 3 bases at V and 4 bases at J, with 18 bases between. CDR3 length equals 16 residues. CDR1 SGHAT and CDR2 FQNNGV come from the germline V gene.

The chain carries TRBV5-1 and TRBJ1-6; TRBD1 agrees at 8 bases. Trimming took 5 bases from V and 7 from J; bases not matched to a gene: 5. CDR1 is SGHRS, CDR2 YFSETQ, per germline. This CDR3 comprises 14 residues. DNA of the CDR3: TGCGCCAGCAGTCCGGACAGGGCAAATTCACCCCTCCACTTT. Its translation: CASSPDRANSPLHF.

J is TRBJ1-2 and V is TRBV30; a possible D gene is TRBD1 (5 bases). The V and J ends lost 5 bases and 3 bases respectively, with 16 bases between them. This CDR3 comprises 14 residues. Germline loops: CDR1 GTSNPN, CDR2 SVGIG (reference sequence). In DNA, the CDR3 is TGTGCCTGGGGGATAGGACAAGGCGACTATGGCTACACCTTC. Amino acids: CAWGIGQGDYGYTF.

The chain carries TRBV4-2 and TRBJ1-5; no reliable D call. CDR1 is LGHNA, CDR2 YNFKEQ, per germline. The CDR3 totals 15 residues. V dropped 0 bases and J dropped 3 bases, with 9 bases sitting between them. The CDR3 DNA reads TGTGCCAGCAGCCAAGAGCCCGGGCACAATCAGCCCCAGCATTTT. As protein: CASSQEPGHNQPQHF.

This chain links TRBV25-1 with TRBJ2-5; D gene unclear. Trimming removed 6 bases from V and 5 bases from J, with 7 bases in between. The CDR3 has 11 residues. CDR1 is MGHDK, CDR2 SYGVNS, per germline. CDR3 residues: CASRDRETQYF. CDR3 nucleotide sequence: TGTGCCAGCAGGGACCGGGAGACCCAGTACTTC.

The rearrangement joins TRBV11-2 to TRBJ2-1; a possible D gene is TRBD1 (6 bases). This CDR3 has 14 residues. Trimming cost V 2 bases and J 6 bases, with 11 bases left between them. Germline V gene sequence: CDR1 SGHAT, CDR2 FQNNGV. The CDR3 loop is CASSLIRGSNEQFF. CDR3 DNA: TGTGCCAGCAGCTTAATAAGGGGGAGCAATGAGCAGTTCTTC.

The chain combines TRBV25-1 with TRBJ2-5, with D perhaps matching TRBD1 (5 bases). V dropped 4 bases and J dropped 5 bases, with 14 bases sitting between them. Looked up from germline, CDR1 is MGHDK and CDR2 is SYGVNS. The CDR3 has 14 residues. CDR3: CASSAQPGYETQYF. The CDR3 region has the DNA TGTGCCAGCAGTGCGCAACCAGGGTACGAGACCCAGTACTTC.

This chain connects TRBV5-4 to TRBJ2-7; tentative D call: TRBD2 (6 bases). Trimming pared 4 bases from V and 4 bases from J, leaving 12 bases between. CDR3 size: 13 residues. Looked up from germline, CDR1 is SGHNT and CDR2 is YYREEE (reference sequence). The CDR3 region has the DNA TGTGCCAGCAGCGCGGGACGACAGTACGAGCAGTACGTC. This translates into CASSAGRQYEQYV.

The rearrangement uses TRBV3-1 and TRBJ1-3, with D hard to call. The CDR3 extends over 13 amino acids. V dropped 5 bases and J dropped 3 bases, with 8 bases sitting between them. CDR1 is LGHDT, CDR2 YNNKEL, per germline (reference sequence). Here the CDR3 DNA reads TGTGCCAGCAGCTCTCTGCTTGGAAACACCATATATTTT. Amino acids: CASSSLLGNTIYF.

The chain combines TRBV2 with TRBJ2-1; D not resolved. The CDR3 extends over 11 amino acids. The germline gives CDR1 SNHLY, CDR2 FYNNEI. The V gene lost 6 bases and the J gene lost 7 bases, with 7 bases spanning the gap. Here the CDR3 DNA reads TGTGCCAGCAGGTCTCGGAATGAGCAGTTCTTC. Protein: CASRSRNEQFF.